This TCR beta chain was captured in a study of beta chain features in type 1 diabetes. Expressed TCRB transcripts were sequenced because the isolated RNA had all been reverse transcribed beforehand. Assay: immunoSEQ multiplex PCR; the TCRdb copy retains only in-frame clones and omits some. The sample lists roughly 450,000 clones, 9.5% to 12% occurring once. Germline lookup yields CDR1 SGHTA and CDR2 FQGNSA. V lost 3 bases to trimming and J lost 1 base, with 7 bases between them. This CDR3 is built from 15 residues. This receptor was taken from a woman younger than 30 in good health. This rearrangement joins TRBV7-2 to TRBJ2-6, with a tentative D call TRBD2 (6 bases). The specimen was naive CD4+ T cells from blood. In DNA, the CDR3 is TGTGCCAGCAGCTTTAGCGGATCTGGGGCCAACGTCCTGACTTTC. Encoded protein: CASSFSGSGANVLTF.